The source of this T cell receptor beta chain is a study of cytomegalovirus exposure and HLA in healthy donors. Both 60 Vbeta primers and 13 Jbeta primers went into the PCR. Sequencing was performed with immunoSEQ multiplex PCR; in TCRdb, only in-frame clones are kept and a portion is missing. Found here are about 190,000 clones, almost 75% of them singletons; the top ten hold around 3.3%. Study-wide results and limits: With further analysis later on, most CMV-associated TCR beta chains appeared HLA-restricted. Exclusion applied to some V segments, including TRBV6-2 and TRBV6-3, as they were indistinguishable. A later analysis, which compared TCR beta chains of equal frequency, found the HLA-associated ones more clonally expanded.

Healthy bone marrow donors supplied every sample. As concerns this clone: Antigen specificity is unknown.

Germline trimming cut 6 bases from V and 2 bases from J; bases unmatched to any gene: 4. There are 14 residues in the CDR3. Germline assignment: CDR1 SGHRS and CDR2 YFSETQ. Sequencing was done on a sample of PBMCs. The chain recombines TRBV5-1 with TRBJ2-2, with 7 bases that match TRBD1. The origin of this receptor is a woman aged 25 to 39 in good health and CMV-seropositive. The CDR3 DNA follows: TGCGCCAGCAAGGACAGGCCCAACACCGGGGAGCTGTTTTTT. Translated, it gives CASKDRPNTGELFF.